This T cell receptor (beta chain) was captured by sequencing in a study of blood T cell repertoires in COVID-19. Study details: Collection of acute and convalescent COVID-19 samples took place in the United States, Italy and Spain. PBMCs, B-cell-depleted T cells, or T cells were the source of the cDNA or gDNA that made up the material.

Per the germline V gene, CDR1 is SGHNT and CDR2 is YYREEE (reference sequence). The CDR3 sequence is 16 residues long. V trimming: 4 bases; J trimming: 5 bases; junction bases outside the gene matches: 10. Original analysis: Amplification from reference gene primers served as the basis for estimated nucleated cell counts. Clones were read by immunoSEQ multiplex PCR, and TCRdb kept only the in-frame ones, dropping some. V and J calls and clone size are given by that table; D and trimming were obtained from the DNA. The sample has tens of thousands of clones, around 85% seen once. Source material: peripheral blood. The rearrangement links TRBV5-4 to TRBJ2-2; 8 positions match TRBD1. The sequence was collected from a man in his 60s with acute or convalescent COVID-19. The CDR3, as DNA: TGTGCCAGCAGCCCGGCAGGGGGCCATGATACCGGGGAGCTGTTTTTT. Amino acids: CASSPAGGHDTGELFF.